This TCR beta chain originates from a study of tumor-infiltrating lymphocytes in primary liver carcinoma. Study background: All patients, whether men or women, fell within 30 to 69 years of age. Each sample had roughly 3.65 to 8 million productive TCRbeta reads regardless of tissue type.

Total RNA amounting to 450 to 500 ng was the source from which TCR beta cDNA was made with a constant-region primer. Modified slightly, ARM-PCR produced TCR beta libraries over three nested multiplex PCR rounds. Each of the first two PCR rounds ran approximately 11 cycles with TRBV1-TRBV30 forward and C-beta reverse primers. TCRdb re-called the multiplex PCR reads with MiXCR, one entry per CDR3 protein. The sample yields 40,000 or so distinct CDR3 sequences, 60% to 80% seen once. A remark on this clonotype: What it binds is not known. An end of the junction does not agree with germline; a read error may underlie this.

The tissue used was unsorted bulk material of about 20-33 mg. RNA and DNA were co-extracted from it with the AllPrep DNA/RNA mini kit. The CDR3 has 15 amino acids. Germline CDR1 and CDR2: SGHKS and YYEKEE (reference sequence). Study-wide points: The difference in top-250-clone fraction between tumors and blood was significant, favoring tumors (p = 0.039). Tumor region pairs outstripped tumor-adjacent and tumor-blood pairs in overlap.

The rearrangement joins TRBV5-5 to TRBJ1-1; D remains ambiguous. The sequence derives from a man aged 35-49 years with primary liver carcinoma and hepatitis B virus infection. Sequencing used tumor-adjacent normal liver tissue. The CDR3 DNA reads TGTGCCATCAGCCATGAGGATGAGCGGCACACTGAAGCTTTCTTT. Protein product: CAISHEDERHTEAFF.